This T cell receptor beta chain appears in the sequencing data of a study of blood T cell repertoires in COVID-19. Whole-study context: Samples of COVID-19 (acute and convalescent) were obtained from the United States, Italy and Spain. PBMCs, B-cell-depleted T cells, or T cells were the source of the cDNA or gDNA that made up the material.

Enrollment of patients from Seattle took place during active infection, with longitudinal follow-up. The CDR3 spans 15 residues. The V gene's germline CDR1 is SGHNT and CDR2 YYREEE (reference sequence). Trimming took 5 bases from V and 0 from J, leaving 12 bases between them. Clones were sequenced by immunoSEQ multiplex PCR, and TCRdb holds only the in-frame ones, with some missing. The table shows hundreds of thousands of clones, with roughly 81% occurring only once. V gene TRBV5-4 combines with J gene TRBJ1-3, with D maybe TRBD1 (6 bases). This TCR was sampled from an elderly woman with COVID-19, enrolled during active disease. The sequenced sample was peripheral blood. CDR3 DNA: TGTGCCAGCAGGTCGGGACAAAGCTCTGGAAACACCATATATTTT. It specifies CASRSGQSSGNTIYF.